The source of this TCR beta chain is a study of spatial heterogeneity in lung cancer. Study in general: The donor population consisted of over 55 patients with untreated, early-stage non-small cell lung cancer. Consistently, beta-chain sequences turned up in larger numbers than alpha-chain sequences did.

The sample holds a few counts of this clonotype. MiXCR, applied by TCRdb to the 5' RACE reads, yields one record per CDR3 protein. The sample lists under 30,000 distinct CDR3 sequences; approximately 5.5% were seen once. There are 13 residues in the CDR3. With V trimmed by 7 bases and J by 5 bases, 6 bases remained unmatched. Described time point: blood at routine non-recurrence follow-up after resection. No cell sorting; template was whole RNA from tumor, lung tissue or PBMC. The clonotype originates from a male donor with early-stage non-small cell lung cancer. The V and J genes are TRBV12-3 or TRBV12-4 and TRBJ2-5, with 8 bases lining up with TRBD2. The sample was PBMCs, taken at follow-up. The DNA of the CDR3 is TGTGCCAGCACCCGGGGGGGGTATGAGACCCAGTACTTC. Amino acid sequence: CASTRGGYETQYF.